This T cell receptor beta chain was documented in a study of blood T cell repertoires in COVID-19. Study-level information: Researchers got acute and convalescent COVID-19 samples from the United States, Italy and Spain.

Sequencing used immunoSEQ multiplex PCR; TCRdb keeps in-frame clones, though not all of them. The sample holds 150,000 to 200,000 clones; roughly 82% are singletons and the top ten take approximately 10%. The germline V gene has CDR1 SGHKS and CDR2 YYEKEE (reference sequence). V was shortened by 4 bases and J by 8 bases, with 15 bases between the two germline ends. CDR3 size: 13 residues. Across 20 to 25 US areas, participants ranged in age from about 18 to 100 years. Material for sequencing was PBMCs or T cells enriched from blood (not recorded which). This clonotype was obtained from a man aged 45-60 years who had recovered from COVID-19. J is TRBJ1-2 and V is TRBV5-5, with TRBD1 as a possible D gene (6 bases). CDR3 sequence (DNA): TGTGCCAGCAGCCTTCAACACAGGGACGGCTACACCTTC. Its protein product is CASSLQHRDGYTF.